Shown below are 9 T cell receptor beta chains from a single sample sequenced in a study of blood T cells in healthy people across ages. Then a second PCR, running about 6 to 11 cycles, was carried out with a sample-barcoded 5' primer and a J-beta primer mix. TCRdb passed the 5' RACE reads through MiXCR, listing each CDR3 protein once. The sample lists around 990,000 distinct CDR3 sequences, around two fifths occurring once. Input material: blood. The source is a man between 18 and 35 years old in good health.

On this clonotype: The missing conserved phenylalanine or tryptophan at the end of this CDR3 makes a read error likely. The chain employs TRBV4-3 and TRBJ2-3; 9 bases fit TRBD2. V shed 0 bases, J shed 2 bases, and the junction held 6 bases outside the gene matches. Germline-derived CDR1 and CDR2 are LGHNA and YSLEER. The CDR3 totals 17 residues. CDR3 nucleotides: TGCGCCAGCAGCCAAGACGCTAGCGGGGTGATCACAGATACGCAGTATTTG. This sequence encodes CASSQDASGVITDTQYL.

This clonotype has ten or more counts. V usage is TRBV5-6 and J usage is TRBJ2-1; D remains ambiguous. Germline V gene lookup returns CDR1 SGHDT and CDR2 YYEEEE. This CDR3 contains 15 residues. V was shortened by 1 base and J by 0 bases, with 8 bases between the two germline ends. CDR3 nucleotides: TGTGCCAGCAGCTTGTACGTCAACTCCTACAATGAGCAGTTCTTC. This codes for CASSLYVNSYNEQFF. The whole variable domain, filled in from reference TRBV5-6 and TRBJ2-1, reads DAGVTQSPTHLIKTRGQQVTLRCSPKSGHDTVSWYQQALGQGPQFIFQYYEEEERQRGNFPDRFSGHQFPNYSSELNVNALLLGDSALYLCASSLYVNSYNEQFFGPGTRLTVL.

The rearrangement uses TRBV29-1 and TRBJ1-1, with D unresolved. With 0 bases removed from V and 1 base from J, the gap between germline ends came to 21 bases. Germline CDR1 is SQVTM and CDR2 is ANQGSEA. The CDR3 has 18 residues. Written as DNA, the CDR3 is TGCAGCGTTGAAGAAGTTGGTTTCTTTGACATAGCGAACACTGAAGCTTTCTTT. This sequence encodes CSVEEVGFFDIANTEAFF.

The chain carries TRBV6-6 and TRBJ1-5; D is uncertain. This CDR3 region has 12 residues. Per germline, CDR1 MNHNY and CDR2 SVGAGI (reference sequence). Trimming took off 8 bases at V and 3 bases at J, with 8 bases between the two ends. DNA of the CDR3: TGTGCCAGCTCAGATGTCAATCAGCCCCAGCATTTT. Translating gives CASSDVNQPQHF.

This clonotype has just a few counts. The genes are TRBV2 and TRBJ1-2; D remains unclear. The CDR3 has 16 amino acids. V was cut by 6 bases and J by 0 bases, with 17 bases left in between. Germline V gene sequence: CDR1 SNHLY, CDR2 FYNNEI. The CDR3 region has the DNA TGTGCCAGCAGCACCCTCCCGGACGGACCTAACTATGGCTACACCTTC. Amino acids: CASSTLPDGPNYGYTF.

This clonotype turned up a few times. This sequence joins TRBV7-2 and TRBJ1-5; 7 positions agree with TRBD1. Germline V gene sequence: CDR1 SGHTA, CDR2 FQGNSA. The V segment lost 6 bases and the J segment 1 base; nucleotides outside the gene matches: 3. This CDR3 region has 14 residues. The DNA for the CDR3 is TGTGCCAGCAGGACAGGGTCGAGCAATCAGCCCCAGCATTTT. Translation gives CASRTGSSNQPQHF.

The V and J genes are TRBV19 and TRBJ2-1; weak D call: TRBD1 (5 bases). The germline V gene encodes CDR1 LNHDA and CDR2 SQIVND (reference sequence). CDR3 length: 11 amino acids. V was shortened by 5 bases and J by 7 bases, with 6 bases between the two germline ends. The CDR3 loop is CASSAGNEQFF. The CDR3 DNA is TGTGCCAGTAGTGCAGGGAATGAGCAGTTCTTC.

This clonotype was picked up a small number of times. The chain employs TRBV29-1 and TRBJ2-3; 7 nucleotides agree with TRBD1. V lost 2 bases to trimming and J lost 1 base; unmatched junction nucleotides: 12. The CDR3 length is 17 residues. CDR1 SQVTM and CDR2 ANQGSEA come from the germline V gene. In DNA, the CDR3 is TGCAGCGTTGAAAGGAGGCGGCAGGGGGATCGCACAGATACGCAGTATTTT. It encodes CSVERRRQGDRTDTQYF.

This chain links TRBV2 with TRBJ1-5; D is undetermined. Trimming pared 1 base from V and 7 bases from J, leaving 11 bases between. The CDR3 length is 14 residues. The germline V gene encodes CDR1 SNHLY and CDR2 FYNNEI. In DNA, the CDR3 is TGTGCCAGCAGTGAAGTTAGGAAAGGACAGCCCCAGCATTTT. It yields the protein CASSEVRKGQPQHF. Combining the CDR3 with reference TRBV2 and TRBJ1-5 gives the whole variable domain EPEVTQTPSHQVTQMGQEVILRCVPISNHLYFYWYRQILGQKVEFLVSFYNNEISEKSEIFDDQFSVERPDGSNFTLKIRSTKLEDSAMYFCASSEVRKGQPQHFGDGTRLSIL.